The 5 T cell receptor beta chains listed next were all sequenced from one sample in a study of blood T cell repertoires in COVID-19. Method: immunoSEQ multiplex PCR; TCRdb's copy keeps in-frame clones and lacks some. The sample consists of roughly 90,000 clones, roughly 84% of them appearing once. Material for sequencing was peripheral blood. The receptors come from a woman aged 80 or older with active or convalescent COVID-19.

The chain has TRBV7-2 and TRBJ1-1; D not resolved. From germline, CDR1 is SGHTA and CDR2 FQGNSA. V lost 3 bases to trimming and J lost 2 bases, with 10 bases between them. The CDR3 is made up of 14 amino acids. The CDR3 sequence: CASSFHATNTEAFF. The CDR3 region has the DNA TGTGCCAGCAGCTTCCATGCGACTAACACTGAAGCTTTCTTT.

The J gene is TRBJ1-1, the V gene TRBV27, with D unresolved. Germline V gene lookup returns CDR1 MNHEY and CDR2 SMNVEV (reference sequence). The V gene lost 4 bases and the J gene lost 2 bases, with 8 bases spanning the gap. There are 13 residues in the CDR3. The CDR3 is CASSSLDNTEAFF. The DNA of the CDR3 is TGTGCCAGCAGTTCACTAGATAACACTGAAGCTTTCTTT.

This clone was seen only a few times. The rearrangement joins TRBV12-3 or TRBV12-4 to TRBJ2-1; D is uncertain. The CDR3 has 13 amino acids. V was shortened by 3 bases and J by 9 bases, with 12 bases between the two germline ends. For the CDR3, the DNA is TGTGCCAGCAGTTTCGACACCGTGAGTGAGCAGTTCTTC. Protein: CASSFDTVSEQFF.

The gene calls are TRBV30 and TRBJ1-1; a weak D match, TRBD1 (6 bases). Trimming shortened V by 4 bases and J by 3 bases, and 12 bases separated the two germline ends. The germline gives CDR1 GTSNPN, CDR2 SVGIG (reference sequence). This CDR3 has 13 residues. DNA of the CDR3: TGTGCCTGGACCCGATCAGGGGACACTGAAGCTTTCTTT. It is translated as CAWTRSGDTEAFF.

The genes are TRBV4-1 and TRBJ2-1, with 9 bases identical to TRBD1. V dropped 1 base and J dropped 0; count of bases not matched to a gene: 4. Germline V gene data show CDR1 as MGHRA and CDR2 as YSYEKL. This CDR3 comprises 17 residues. The CDR3 sequence is CASSQGGQGTSYNEQFF. The CDR3 region has the DNA TGCGCCAGCAGCCAAGGGGGACAGGGTACCTCCTACAATGAGCAGTTCTTC.